This T cell receptor beta chain was recorded in a study of blood T cell repertoires in COVID-19. Assay: immunoSEQ multiplex PCR; the TCRdb copy retains only in-frame clones and omits some. The sample lists 180,000 or so clones, approximately 88% seen once, with approximately 12% in the top ten. Germline CDR1 is SGHTA and CDR2 is FQGNSA. V was cut by 5 bases and J by 5 bases, with 12 bases left in between. The CDR3 extends over 13 amino acids. Sequenced sample: PBMCs or T cells enriched from blood (not recorded which). This chain joins TRBV7-2 and TRBJ2-5, with D perhaps TRBD1 (5 bases). The receptor's source is a woman between 55 and 75 years old who had recovered from COVID-19. The CDR3 region has the DNA TGTGCCAGCAGCGCGCAGGGCCGCGAGACCCAGTACTTC. Protein: CASSAQGRETQYF.